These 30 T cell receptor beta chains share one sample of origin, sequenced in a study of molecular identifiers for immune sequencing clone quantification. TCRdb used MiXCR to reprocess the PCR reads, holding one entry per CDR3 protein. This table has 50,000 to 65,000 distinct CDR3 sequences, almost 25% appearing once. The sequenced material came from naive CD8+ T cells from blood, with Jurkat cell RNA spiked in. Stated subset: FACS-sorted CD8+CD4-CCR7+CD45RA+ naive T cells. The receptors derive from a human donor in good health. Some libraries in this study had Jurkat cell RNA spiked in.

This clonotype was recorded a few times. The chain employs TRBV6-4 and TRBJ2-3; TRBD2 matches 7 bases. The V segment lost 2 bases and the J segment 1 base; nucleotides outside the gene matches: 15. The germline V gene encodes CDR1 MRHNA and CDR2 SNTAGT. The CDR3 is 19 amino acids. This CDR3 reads CASSDTRTVVAGRTDTQYF. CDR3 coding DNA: TGTGCCAGCAGTGACACCCGTACGGTGGTAGCGGGCCGCACAGATACGCAGTATTTT.

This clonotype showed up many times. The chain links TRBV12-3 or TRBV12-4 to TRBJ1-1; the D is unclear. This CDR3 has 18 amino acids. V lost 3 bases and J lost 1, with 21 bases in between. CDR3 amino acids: CASSFAQVFTLGNTEAFF. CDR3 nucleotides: TGTGCCAGCAGTTTTGCGCAGGTCTTTACATTAGGGAACACTGAAGCTTTCTTT.

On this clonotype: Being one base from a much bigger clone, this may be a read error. In DNA form, the CDR3 reads TGCAGTGCTATAGATCGAGGCACCGGGGACACCATATATTTT. This translates into CSAIDRGTGDTIYF. The V call is TRBV20-1, the J call TRBJ1-3; D gene ambiguous. CDR3 length: 14 residues. The V end was cut by 4 bases, the J end by 8 bases, with 18 bases between. Germline V gene data show CDR1 as DFQATT and CDR2 as SNEGSKA (reference sequence).

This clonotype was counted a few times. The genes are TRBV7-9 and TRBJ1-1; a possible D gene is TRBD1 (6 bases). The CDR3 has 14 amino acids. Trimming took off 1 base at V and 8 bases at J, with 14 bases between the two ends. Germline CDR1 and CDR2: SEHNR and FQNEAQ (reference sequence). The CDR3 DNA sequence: TGTGCCAGCAGCTTAGGTGGGGGGCGGACAGAAGCTTTCTTT. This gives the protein CASSLGGGRTEAFF. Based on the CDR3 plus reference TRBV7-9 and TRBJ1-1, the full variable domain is DTGVSQNPRHKITKRGQNVTFRCDPISEHNRLYWYRQTLGQGPEFLTYFQNEAQLEKSRLLSDRFSAERPKGSFSTLEIQRTEQGDSAMYLCASSLGGGRTEAFFGQGTRLTVV.

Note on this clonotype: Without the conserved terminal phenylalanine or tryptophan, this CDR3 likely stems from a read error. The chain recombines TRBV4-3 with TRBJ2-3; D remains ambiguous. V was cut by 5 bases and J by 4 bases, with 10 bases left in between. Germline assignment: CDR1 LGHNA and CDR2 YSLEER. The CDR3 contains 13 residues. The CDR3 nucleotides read TGCGCCAGCAGCGGGGTGTTGGCAGATACGCAGTATCTT. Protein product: CASSGVLADTQYL.

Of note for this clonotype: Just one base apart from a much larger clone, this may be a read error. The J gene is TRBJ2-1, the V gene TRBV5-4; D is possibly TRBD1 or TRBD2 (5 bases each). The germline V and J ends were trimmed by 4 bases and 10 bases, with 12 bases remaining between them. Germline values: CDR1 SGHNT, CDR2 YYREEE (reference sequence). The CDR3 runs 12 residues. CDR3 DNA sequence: TGTGCCAGCAGCGACGGGGCAGTCGAGCAGTTCTTC. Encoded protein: CASSDGAVEQFF.

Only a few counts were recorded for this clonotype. CDR3 bases: TGCGCCAGCAGCCAAGATCCCGGCGGGAGGCCCACAGATACGCAGTATTTT. Its translation is CASSQDPGGRPTDTQYF. The rearrangement uses TRBV4-3 and TRBJ2-3, with TRBD2 matching over 8 bases. V gave up 0 bases and J gave up 2 bases; unmatched junction bases: 7. This CDR3 is 17 amino acids long. Germline-derived CDR1 and CDR2 are LGHNA and YSLEER.

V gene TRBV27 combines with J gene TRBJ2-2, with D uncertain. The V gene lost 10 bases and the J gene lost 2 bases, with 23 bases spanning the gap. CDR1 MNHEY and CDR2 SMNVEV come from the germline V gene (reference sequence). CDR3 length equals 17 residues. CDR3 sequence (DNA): TGTGCCACCCAAAGCTGGGCCCAACTCATCAACACCGGGGAGCTGTTTTTT. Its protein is CATQSWAQLINTGELFF.

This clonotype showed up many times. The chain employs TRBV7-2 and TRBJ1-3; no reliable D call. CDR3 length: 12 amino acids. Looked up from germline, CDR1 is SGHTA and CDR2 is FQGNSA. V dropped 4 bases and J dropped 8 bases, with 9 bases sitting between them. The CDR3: CASSSLLDTIYF. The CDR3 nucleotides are TGTGCCAGCAGCTCGTTACTAGACACCATATATTTT.

CDR3 amino acids: CASRTNLDRAFTIKTYNSPLHF. The CDR3 region has the DNA TGTGCCAGCAGAACCAATCTGGACAGGGCGTTTACCATCAAGACCTATAATTCACCCCTCCACTTT. The J gene is TRBJ1-6, the V gene TRBV28, with 8 bases aligning to TRBD1. The J segment lost 2 bases and the V segment lost 6 bases, leaving 24 bases of the junction unmatched. The CDR3 loop spans 22 amino acids. Germline V gives CDR1 MDHEN, CDR2 SYDVKM.

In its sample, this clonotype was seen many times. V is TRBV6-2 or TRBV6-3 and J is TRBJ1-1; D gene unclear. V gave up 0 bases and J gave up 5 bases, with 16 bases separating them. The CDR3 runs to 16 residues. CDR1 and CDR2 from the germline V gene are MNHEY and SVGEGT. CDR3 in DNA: TGTGCCAGCAGTTACTCGAGGACCCGCGGCGCAACTGAAGCTTTCTTT. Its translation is CASSYSRTRGATEAFF.

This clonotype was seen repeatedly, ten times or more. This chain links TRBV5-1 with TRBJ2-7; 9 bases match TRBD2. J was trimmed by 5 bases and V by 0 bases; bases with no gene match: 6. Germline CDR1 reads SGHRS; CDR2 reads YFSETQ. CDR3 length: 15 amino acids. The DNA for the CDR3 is TGCGCCAGCAGCTTGGAGGCGGGGGGGCCCCACGAGCAGTACTTC. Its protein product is CASSLEAGGPHEQYF.

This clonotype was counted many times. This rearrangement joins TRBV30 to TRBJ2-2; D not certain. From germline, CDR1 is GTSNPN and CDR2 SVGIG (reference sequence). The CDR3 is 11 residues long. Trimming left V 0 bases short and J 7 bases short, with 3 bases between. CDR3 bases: TGTGCCTGGAGTGTCGTCGGGGAGCTGTTTTTT. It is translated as CAWSVVGELFF.

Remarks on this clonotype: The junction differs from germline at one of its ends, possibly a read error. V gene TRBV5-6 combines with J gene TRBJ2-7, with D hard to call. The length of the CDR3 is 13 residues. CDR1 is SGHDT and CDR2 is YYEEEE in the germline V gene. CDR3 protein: CASGLVVGHEQYF. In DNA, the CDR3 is TGTGCCAGCGGCTTGGTTGTGGGCCACGAGCAGTACTTC.

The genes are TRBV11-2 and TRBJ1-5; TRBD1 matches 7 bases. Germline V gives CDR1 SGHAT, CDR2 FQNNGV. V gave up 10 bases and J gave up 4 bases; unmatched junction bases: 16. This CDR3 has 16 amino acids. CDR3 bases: TGTGCCAACCGCACCCCAAGATTACAGGGGAATCAGCCCCAGCATTTT. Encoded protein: CANRTPRLQGNQPQHF.

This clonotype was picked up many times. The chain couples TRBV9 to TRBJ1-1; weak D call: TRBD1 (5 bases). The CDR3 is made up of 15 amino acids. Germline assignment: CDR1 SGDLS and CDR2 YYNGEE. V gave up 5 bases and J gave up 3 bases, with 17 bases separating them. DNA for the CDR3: TGTGCCAGCAGTGACCCAGGGACCGTAGACACTGAAGCTTTCTTT. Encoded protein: CASSDPGTVDTEAFF.

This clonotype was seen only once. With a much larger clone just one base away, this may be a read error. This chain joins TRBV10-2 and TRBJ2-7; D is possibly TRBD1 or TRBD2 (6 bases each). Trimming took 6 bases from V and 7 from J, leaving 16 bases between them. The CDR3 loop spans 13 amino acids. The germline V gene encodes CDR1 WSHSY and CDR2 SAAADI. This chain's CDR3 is CASSGGLYGEQYF. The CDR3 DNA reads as TGCGCCAGCAGCGGGGGCCTTTATGGGGAGCAGTACTTC.

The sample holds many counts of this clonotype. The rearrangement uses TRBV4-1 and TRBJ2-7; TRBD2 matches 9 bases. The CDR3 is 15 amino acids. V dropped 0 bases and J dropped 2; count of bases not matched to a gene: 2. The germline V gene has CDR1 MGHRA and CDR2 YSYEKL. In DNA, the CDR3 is TGCGCCAGCAGCCAAGAACAGCGGGGGGCCTACGAGCAGTACTTC. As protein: CASSQEQRGAYEQYF.

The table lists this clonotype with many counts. The CDR3 loop is CASSEAQGLFHEQFF. The CDR3 region has the DNA TGTGCCAGCAGTGAAGCCCAGGGTTTATTCCATGAGCAGTTCTTC. The chain carries TRBV2 and TRBJ2-1; D is perhaps TRBD1 (5 bases). The germline V gene encodes CDR1 SNHLY and CDR2 FYNNEI. The V and J ends lost 0 bases and 8 bases respectively, with 14 bases between them. The CDR3 has 15 amino acids.

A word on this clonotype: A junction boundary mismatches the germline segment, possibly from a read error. CDR3 loop: CASSLEGSSPVTDTQYF. CDR3 coding DNA: TGTGCCAGCAGCTTGGAGGGTTCGAGCCCCGTCACAGATACGCAGTATTTT. The V gene is TRBV5-3, the J gene TRBJ2-3, with D possibly being TRBD2 (6 bases). TRBV5-3 qualifies as an ORF whose function is uncertain. The CDR3 sequence is 17 residues long.

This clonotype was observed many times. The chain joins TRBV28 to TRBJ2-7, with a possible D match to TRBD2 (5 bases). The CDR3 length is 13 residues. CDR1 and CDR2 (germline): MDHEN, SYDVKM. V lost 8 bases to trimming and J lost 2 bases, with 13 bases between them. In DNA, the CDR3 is TGTGCCAGCCGCCCGGAGGCGACCTACGAGCAGTACTTC. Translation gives CASRPEATYEQYF.

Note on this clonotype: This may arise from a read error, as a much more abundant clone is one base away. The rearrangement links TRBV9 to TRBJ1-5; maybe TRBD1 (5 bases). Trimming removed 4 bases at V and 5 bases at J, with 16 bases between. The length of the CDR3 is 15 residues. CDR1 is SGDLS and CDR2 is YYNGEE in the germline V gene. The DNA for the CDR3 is TGTGCCAGCAGCAACGACAGTTACAGCGATCAGCCCCAGCATTTT. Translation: CASSNDSYSDQPQHF.

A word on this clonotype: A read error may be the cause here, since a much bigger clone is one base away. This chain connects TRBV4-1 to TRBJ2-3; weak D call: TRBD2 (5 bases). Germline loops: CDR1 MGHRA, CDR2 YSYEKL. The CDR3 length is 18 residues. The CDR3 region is CASSQRVLREPGTDMQYF. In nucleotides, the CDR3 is TGCGCCAGCAGCCAACGAGTTCTCCGGGAACCGGGTACAGATATGCAGTATTTT.

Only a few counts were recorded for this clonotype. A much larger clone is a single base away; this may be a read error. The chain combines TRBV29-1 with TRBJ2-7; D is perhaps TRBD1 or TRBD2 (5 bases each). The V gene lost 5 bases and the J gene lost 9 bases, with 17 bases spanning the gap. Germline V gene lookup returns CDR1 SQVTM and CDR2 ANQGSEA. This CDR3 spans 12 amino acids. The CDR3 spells CSVWGFTSGQYF. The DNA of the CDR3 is TGCAGCGTTTGGGGGTTTACGAGTGGGCAGTACTTC.

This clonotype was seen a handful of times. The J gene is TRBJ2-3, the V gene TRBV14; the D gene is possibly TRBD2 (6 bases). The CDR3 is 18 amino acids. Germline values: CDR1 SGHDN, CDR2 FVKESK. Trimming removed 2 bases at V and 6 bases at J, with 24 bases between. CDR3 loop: CASSQTTYYSGTLDTQYF. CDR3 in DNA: TGTGCCAGCAGCCAAACCACTTATTACTCCGGGACTTTGGATACGCAGTATTTT.

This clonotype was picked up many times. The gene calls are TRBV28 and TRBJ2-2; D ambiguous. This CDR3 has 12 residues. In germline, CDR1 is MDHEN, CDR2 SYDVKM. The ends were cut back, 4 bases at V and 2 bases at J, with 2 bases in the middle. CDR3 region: CASSYNTGELFF. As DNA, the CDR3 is TGTGCCAGCAGTTATAACACCGGGGAGCTGTTTTTT.

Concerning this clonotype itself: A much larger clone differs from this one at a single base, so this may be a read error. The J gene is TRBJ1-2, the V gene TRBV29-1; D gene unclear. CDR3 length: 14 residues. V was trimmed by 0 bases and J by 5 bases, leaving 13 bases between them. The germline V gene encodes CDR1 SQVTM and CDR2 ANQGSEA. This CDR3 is CSVEEARSEYGYTF. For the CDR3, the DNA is TGCAGCGTTGAAGAAGCGCGGAGTGAATATGGCTACACCTTC.

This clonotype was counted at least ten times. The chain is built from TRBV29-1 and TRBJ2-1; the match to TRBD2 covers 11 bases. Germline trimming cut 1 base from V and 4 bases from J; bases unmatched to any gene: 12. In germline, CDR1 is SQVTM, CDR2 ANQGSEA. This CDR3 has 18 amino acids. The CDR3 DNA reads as TGCAGCGTTGAAGGACCACCTACGACTAGCGGGACTTACAATGAGCAGTTCTTC. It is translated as CSVEGPPTTSGTYNEQFF.

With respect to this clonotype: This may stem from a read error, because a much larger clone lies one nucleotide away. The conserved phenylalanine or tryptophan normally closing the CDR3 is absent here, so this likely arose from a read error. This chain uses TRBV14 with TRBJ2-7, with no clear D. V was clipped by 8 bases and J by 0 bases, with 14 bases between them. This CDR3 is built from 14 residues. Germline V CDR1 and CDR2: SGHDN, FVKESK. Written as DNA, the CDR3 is TGTGCCAGCTCCGAATTGTTGAGCTCCTACGAGCAGTACCTC. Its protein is CASSELLSSYEQYL.

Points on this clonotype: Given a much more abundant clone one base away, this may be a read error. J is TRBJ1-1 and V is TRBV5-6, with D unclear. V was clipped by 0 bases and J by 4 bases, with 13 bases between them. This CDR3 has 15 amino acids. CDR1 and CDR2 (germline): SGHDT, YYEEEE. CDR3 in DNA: TGTGCCAGCAGCTTGGGAGGTCGGGCGGCCACTGAAGCTTTCTTT. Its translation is CASSLGGRAATEAFF. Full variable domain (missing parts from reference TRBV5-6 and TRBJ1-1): DAGVTQSPTHLIKTRGQQVTLRCSPKSGHDTVSWYQQALGQGPQFIFQYYEEEERQRGNFPDRFSGHQFPNYSSELNVNALLLGDSALYLCASSLGGRAATEAFFGQGTRLTVV.